The source of this T cell receptor (beta chain) is a study of Ad26.COV2.S vaccination and SARS-CoV-2 variants. Study-wide context: Once, or twice with 56 days between doses, Ad26.COV2.S was given intramuscularly. Study observations and caveats: Placebo recipients and vaccine recipients were similar in non-spike TCR breadth. The breadth of spike-specific CD8+ and CD4+ T cell responses after vaccination was reportedly substantial.

Only in-frame clones appear in the TCRdb table, and some are missing; sequencing was by immunoSEQ multiplex PCR. This table holds about 350,000 clones, around 89% found once. Treatment here: around 19 received Ad26.COV2.S at low or high dose, single or two shots; 5 received placebo; per-sample allocation not given. Sampling took place 63 days after the first vaccine or placebo injection. This person who donated was an adult of 18-55 years in Boston. This clone was found once. Its antigen is still unknown. Germline V gives CDR1 LGHDT, CDR2 YNNKEL (reference sequence). V shed 2 bases and J 4 bases; nucleotides not matched to a gene: 2. CDR3 length: 15 residues.

This TCR was recovered from a person between 18 and 60 years old who received the Ad26.COV2.S COVID-19 vaccine or a placebo. Sample: peripheral blood, taken in a trial of Ad26.COV2.S vaccine versus placebo. This chain links TRBV3-1 (or the pseudogene TRBV3-2) with TRBJ2-2, with 9 bases identical to TRBD1. The CDR3 sequence: CASSQRTGVTGELFF. CDR3 bases: TGTGCCAGCAGCCAAAGGACAGGGGTCACCGGGGAGCTGTTTTTT.